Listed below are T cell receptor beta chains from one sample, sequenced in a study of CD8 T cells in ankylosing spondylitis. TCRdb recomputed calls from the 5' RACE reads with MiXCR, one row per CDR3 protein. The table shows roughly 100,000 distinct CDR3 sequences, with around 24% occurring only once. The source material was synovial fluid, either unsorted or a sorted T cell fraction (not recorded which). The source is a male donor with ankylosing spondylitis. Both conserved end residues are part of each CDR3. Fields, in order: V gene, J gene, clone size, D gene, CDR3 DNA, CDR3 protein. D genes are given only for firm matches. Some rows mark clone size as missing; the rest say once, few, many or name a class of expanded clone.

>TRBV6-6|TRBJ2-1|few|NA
TGTGCCAGCAGTTACGGGGGTGAGCAGTTCTTC
CASSYGGEQFF
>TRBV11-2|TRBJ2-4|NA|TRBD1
TGTGCCAGCAGAGGCCGGGACAGGAACATTCAGTACTTC
CASRGRDRNIQYF
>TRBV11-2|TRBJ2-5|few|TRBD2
TGTGCCAGCAGCCAGAGCCCTGGGACTAGCGGACTACAAGAGACCCAGTACTTC
CASSQSPGTSGLQETQYF
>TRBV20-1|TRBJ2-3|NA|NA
TGCAGTGCTAGAGATAGCTCAGGCCGCACAGATACGCAGTATTTT
CSARDSSGRTDTQYF
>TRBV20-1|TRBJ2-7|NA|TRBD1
TGCAGTGCTGCTAAATCCGGGACAGTCTCCTACGAGCAGTACTTC
CSAAKSGTVSYEQYF
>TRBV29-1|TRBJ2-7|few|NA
TGCAGCGTTGAAGTTGAGGGGCTCTCCTACGAGCAGTACTTC
CSVEVEGLSYEQYF
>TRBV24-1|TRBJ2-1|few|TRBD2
TGTGCCACCAGTGGGCGTTCTAGCGGGAGCAATGAGCAGTTCTTC
CATSGRSSGSNEQFF
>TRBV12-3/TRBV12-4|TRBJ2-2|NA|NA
TGTGCCAGCAGCTGGGGTCCCGGGGAGCTGTTTTTT
CASSWGPGELFF
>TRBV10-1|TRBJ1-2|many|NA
TGCGCCAGCAGTAGCGACGTCCGCTATGGCTACACCTTC
CASSSDVRYGYTF
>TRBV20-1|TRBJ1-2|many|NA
TGCAGTGCTAGAGATCCCAGTGAACGTGGCTACACCTTC
CSARDPSERGYTF
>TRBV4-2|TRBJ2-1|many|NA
TGTGCCAGCAGCCAAGATTTGGGATACAATGAGCAGTTCTTC
CASSQDLGYNEQFF
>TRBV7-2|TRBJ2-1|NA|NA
TGTGCCAGCAGCTTACAGGGCAATGAGCAGTTCTTC
CASSLQGNEQFF
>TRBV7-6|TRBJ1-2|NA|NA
TGTGCCAGCAGCCGGGGGCCCCGGCTAGGAGGCTACACCTTC
CASSRGPRLGGYTF
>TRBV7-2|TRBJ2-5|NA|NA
TGTGCCAGCAGCTTAGATAGCTTTGTAGAGACCCAGTACTTC
CASSLDSFVETQYF
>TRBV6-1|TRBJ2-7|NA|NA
TGTGCCACCCGGACAGACCTATCCTACGAGCAGTACTTC
CATRTDLSYEQYF
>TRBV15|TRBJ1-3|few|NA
TGTGCCACCAGCAGAGAAGTCGCGGCCGGGACGGGAAACACCATATATTTT
CATSREVAAGTGNTIYF
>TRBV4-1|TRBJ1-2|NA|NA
TGCGCCAGCAGCCAACCGACAGGCGGCTACACCTTC
CASSQPTGGYTF